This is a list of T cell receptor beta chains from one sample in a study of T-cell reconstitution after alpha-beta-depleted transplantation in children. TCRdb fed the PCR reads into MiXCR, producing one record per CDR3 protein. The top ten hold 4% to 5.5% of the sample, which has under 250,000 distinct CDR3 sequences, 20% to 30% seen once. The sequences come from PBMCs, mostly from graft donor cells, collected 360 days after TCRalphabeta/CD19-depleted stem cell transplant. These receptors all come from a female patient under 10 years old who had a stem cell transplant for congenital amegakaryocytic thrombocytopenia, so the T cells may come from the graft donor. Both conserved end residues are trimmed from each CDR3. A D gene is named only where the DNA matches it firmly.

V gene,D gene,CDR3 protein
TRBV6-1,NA,ASSRDRNNQPQH
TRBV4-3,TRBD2,ASSQAVSGIRTDTQY
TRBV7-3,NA,ASSLWGDRLGYNEQF
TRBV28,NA,ASSAPGPLRETQY
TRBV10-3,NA,AISELGPAEAF
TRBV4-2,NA,ASSQESRYEQY
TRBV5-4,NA,ASSLGLAGDTGELF
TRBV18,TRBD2,ASSPPSEPGLAGAYTGELF
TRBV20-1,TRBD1,SAEDRPNEKLF
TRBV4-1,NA,ASSLRVGPNQPQH
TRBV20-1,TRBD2,SARDGSGGAGEQF
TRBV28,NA,ASSRDQTYEQY
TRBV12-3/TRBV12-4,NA,ASSRQGWPNYGYT
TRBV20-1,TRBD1,SGTVSTDTQY
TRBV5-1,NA,ASSSKNTGELF
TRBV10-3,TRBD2,ATAEAGGPNGELF
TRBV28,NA,ASSLTLETYNEQF
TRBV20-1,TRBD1,SAQHDRGNTGELF
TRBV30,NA,AWSVQVHNEQF
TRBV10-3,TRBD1,AIRPGQGSSYEQY
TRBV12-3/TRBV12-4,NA,ASTRSSYNEQF
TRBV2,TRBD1,ASTRTGLDQPQH
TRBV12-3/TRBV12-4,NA,ASSLETGWQPQH
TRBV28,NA,ASSRLAEQY
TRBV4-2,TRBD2,ASSQDQAGGSYEQY
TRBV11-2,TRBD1,ASSLTGDWVEKLF
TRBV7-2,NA,ASSLAPPDSQH
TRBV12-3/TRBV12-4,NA,ASRTGTPNSPLH
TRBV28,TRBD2,ASSSSTSGGAYEQY
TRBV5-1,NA,ASSDNLGVSQNTEAF
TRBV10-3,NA,AISERDLGEQY
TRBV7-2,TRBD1,ASSARDRPFTLYGYT
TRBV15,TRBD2,ATSRVTSGGAVQF
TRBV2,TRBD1,ASETGVFSGELF
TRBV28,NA,ASSLQGAWNTEAF
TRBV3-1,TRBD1,ASSHFYPGQGAGEQY
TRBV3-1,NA,ASSQDGPPAGYNEQF
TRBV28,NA,ASSLFYPKHSEGPNTDTQY
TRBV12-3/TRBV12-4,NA,ASSLGSGRNYGYT
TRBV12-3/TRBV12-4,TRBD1,ASSLRDRGRTDTQY
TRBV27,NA,ASSLWTGGNIQY
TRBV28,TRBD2,ASSLVTSGPYNEQF
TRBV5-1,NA,ASSLDGGRNQPQH
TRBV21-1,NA,ASSTYRSNEKLF
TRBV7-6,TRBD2,ASSKREGSYNEQF
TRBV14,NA,ASSQGVGSEQY
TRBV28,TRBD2,ASTPWRTSGRSVGYEQY
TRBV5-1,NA,ASSSEPLRGGNEQF
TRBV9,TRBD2,ASSLWEGGEQF
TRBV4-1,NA,ASSQEGPPARNTGELF
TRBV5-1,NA,ASSLWDRAAGELF
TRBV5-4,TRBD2,ASSLELAVSTDTQY
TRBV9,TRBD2,ASSRTSGRGYNEQF
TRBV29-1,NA,SVEGRQDRETQY
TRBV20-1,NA,SARDHVENEQF
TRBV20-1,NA,SARAFHMARGANTEAF
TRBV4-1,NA,ASSQTVTYGYT
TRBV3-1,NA,ASSQDHLSKPQH
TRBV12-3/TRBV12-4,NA,ASRQGRWDISYNEQF
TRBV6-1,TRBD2,ASSELAGGHSEQF